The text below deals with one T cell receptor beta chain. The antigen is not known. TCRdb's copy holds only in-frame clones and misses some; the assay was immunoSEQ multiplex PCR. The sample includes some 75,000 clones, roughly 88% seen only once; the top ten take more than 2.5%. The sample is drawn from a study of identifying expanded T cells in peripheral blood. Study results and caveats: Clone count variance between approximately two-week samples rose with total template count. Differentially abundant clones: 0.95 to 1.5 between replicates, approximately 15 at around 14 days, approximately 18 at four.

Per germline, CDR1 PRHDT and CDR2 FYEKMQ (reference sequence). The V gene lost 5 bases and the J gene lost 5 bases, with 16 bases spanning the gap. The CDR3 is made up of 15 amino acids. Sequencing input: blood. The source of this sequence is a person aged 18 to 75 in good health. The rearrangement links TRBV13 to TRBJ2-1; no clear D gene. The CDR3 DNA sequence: TGTGCCAGCAGCCGTTACTTAGTAGCAGACAATGAGCAGTTCTTC. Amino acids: CASSRYLVADNEQFF.